Listed here are 11 T cell receptor beta chains from one sample, sequenced in a study of T cells in Graves' hyperthyroidism and ophthalmopathy. From RNA transcripts, TCR beta CDR3 regions were amplified. First-round RT-PCR of the TCR CDR3 relied on the HTBI primer set. Each CDR3 protein gets one entry after TCRdb re-called the multiplex PCR reads with MiXCR. Of roughly 530,000 distinct CDR3 sequences listed, about 15% are singletons. The sequenced sample consisted of blood. The receptors originated from a woman in her late teens or twenties with Graves' ophthalmopathy.

A word on this clonotype: The junction shows a germline mismatch at one end, possibly a read error. The chain joins TRBV6-1 to TRBJ1-1, with D maybe TRBD1 (5 bases). The CDR3 loop spans 17 amino acids. The V gene's germline CDR1 is MNHNS and CDR2 SASEGT. This chain's CDR3 is CASTEGRGPGRGTEAFF. The DNA for the CDR3 is TGTGCCAGCACTGAAGGGAGAGGGCCGGGGCGGGGCACTGAAGCTTTCTTT.

In its sample, this clonotype was seen a few times. The chain joins TRBV6-1 to TRBJ2-7; a weak D match, TRBD2 (5 bases). Trimming removed 9 bases from V and 7 bases from J, with 13 bases in between. The CDR3 loop spans 11 amino acids. Germline V gene lookup returns CDR1 MNHNS and CDR2 SASEGT. The CDR3 loop reads CASRVGGEQYF. CDR3 DNA sequence: TGTGCCAGTCGGGTAGGCGGGGAGCAGTACTTC.

Worth noting for this clonotype: The junction and the germline gene differ at one end; a read error may be behind it. The rearrangement joins TRBV11-1 to TRBJ1-1; 7 bases map to TRBD1. CDR3 length: 14 residues. Germline V gene lookup returns CDR1 SGHAT and CDR2 FQDESV (reference sequence). The CDR3 reads CVSSFRGASTEAFF. The DNA of the CDR3 is TGTGTCAGCAGCTTCAGGGGGGCGTCCACTGAAGCTTTCTTT.

This clonotype was counted many times. The chain employs TRBV18 and TRBJ1-2, with D hard to call. Germline lookup yields CDR1 KGHSH and CDR2 LQKENI. The CDR3 covers 13 residues. V was pared by 3 bases and J by 5 bases, with 10 bases between. CDR3 coding DNA: TGTGCCAGCTCACCCTCTGAGGGATATGGCTACACCTTC. It is translated as CASSPSEGYGYTF.

This clonotype was recorded many times. The chain employs TRBV3-1 and TRBJ2-4, with 7 bases lining up with TRBD2. The CDR3 runs 13 residues. J gave up 5 bases and V 3 bases, and 1 base lay outside the gene matches. Per germline, CDR1 LGHDT and CDR2 YNNKEL (reference sequence). The CDR3 bases are TGTGCCAGCAGCCATGGGGGGGAAAACATTCAGTACTTC. This encodes CASSHGGENIQYF.

This clonotype appeared a few times. The chain employs TRBV18 and TRBJ2-5; 7 nucleotides agree with TRBD1. Germline-derived CDR1 and CDR2 are KGHSH and LQKENI. V was pared by 4 bases and J by 0 bases, with 11 bases of the junction left unmatched. The CDR3 has 17 amino acids. CDR3 bases: TGTGCCAGCTCACAAATGCCCGGACAGGCCTACCAAGAGACCCAGTACTTC. Its protein product is CASSQMPGQAYQETQYF.

The V gene is TRBV15, the J gene TRBJ1-2; no definite D call. Germline CDR1 is LNHNV and CDR2 is YYDKDF (reference sequence). V was pared by 1 base and J by 4 bases, with 4 bases between. The CDR3 contains 12 residues. This CDR3 reads CATSRGSYGYTF. The CDR3 bases are TGTGCCACCAGCAGAGGAAGCTATGGCTACACCTTC.

This clonotype was picked up many times. This chain's CDR3 is CASSLGEVTGELFF. For the CDR3, the DNA is TGTGCCAGCAGCTTAGGGGAGGTGACCGGGGAGCTGTTTTTT. The rearrangement links TRBV7-8 to TRBJ2-2, with a possible D match to TRBD2 (6 bases). V was clipped by 1 base and J by 5 bases, with 8 bases between them. Germline V gene lookup returns CDR1 SGHVS and CDR2 FQNEAQ. The CDR3 is 14 residues long.

The CDR3 DNA reads TGTGCCAGCAGCTTAAGTAACACCATATATTTT. As protein: CASSLSNTIYF. This rearrangement joins TRBV7-9 to TRBJ1-3; D ambiguous. CDR1 SEHNR and CDR2 FQNEAQ come from the germline V gene (reference sequence). V lost 2 bases to trimming and J lost 7 bases, with 3 bases between them. CDR3 size: 11 residues.

The genes are TRBV20-1 and TRBJ2-1; a possible D gene is TRBD1 (5 bases). The CDR3 loop spans 14 amino acids. V lost 3 bases and J lost 5, with 14 bases in between. Germline V gives CDR1 DFQATT, CDR2 SNEGSKA (reference sequence). For the CDR3, the DNA is TGCAGTGCTAGTGACGGACACATTCACAATGAGCAGTTCTTC. This sequence encodes CSASDGHIHNEQFF.

This clonotype has at least ten counts. The genes are TRBV28 and TRBJ2-7; D gene uncertain. V lost 7 bases and J 6 bases, leaving 10 bases between the germline ends. The CDR3 is made up of 11 amino acids. Germline V lookup: CDR1 MDHEN, CDR2 SYDVKM. CDR3 protein: CASTRSVEQYF. In nucleotides, the CDR3 is TGTGCCAGCACTAGATCCGTCGAGCAGTACTTC.